A single sample gave rise to the 19 T cell receptor beta chains below, sequenced in a study of Ad26.COV2.S vaccination and SARS-CoV-2 variants. Using immunoSEQ multiplex PCR, the repertoire was profiled, and TCRdb retains in-frame clones only, with some absent. The table shows some 340,000 clones, with approximately 86% occurring only once. This sample's treatment: 19 received Ad26.COV2.S at low or high dose, single or two shots; about 5 received placebo; per-sample allocation not given. Day 63 following the first vaccine or placebo injection was when the samples were taken. Here the sequenced sample was peripheral blood, taken in a trial of Ad26.COV2.S vaccine versus placebo. These receptors all come from a person aged 18-60 years who received the Ad26.COV2.S COVID-19 vaccine or a placebo.

The V gene is TRBV27, the J gene TRBJ2-7; 10 bases are a match to TRBD2. This CDR3 is built from 15 residues. The germline gives CDR1 MNHEY, CDR2 SMNVEV (reference sequence). V dropped 4 bases and J dropped 4; count of bases not matched to a gene: 7. The CDR3 nucleotides read TGTGCCAGCAGTTCGGAAGCGGGGGGGCTGTACGAGCAGTACTTC. Amino acid sequence: CASSSEAGGLYEQYF.

CDR3 loop: CSVEGPEGGGYGYTF. CDR3 sequence (DNA): TGCAGCGTTGAAGGGCCCGAGGGTGGAGGCTATGGCTACACCTTC. This sequence joins TRBV29-1 and TRBJ1-2; unclear D gene. V was trimmed by 1 base and J by 4 bases, leaving 16 bases between them. The CDR3 extends over 15 amino acids. The germline V gene encodes CDR1 SQVTM and CDR2 ANQGSEA.

The V gene is TRBV6-6, the J gene TRBJ2-2; D call uncertain. This CDR3 comprises 13 residues. V lost 6 bases and J 6 bases, leaving 11 bases between the germline ends. Germline V gene data show CDR1 as MNHNY and CDR2 as SVGAGI (reference sequence). CDR3: CASSPTPSGELFF. The DNA of the CDR3 is TGTGCCAGCAGCCCTACTCCCTCCGGGGAGCTGTTTTTT.

This CDR3 is CATTRDSNSPLHF. The CDR3 DNA follows: TGTGCCACCACCCGGGACAGTAATTCACCCCTCCACTTT. The genes are TRBV19 and TRBJ1-6, with TRBD1 identical over 7 bases. The trim removed 10 bases at V and 6 bases at J, leaving 6 bases unmatched. The CDR3 consists of 13 residues. Germline V gives CDR1 LNHDA, CDR2 SQIVND (reference sequence).

The CDR3 protein is CASSEGPIYEQYF. The CDR3 coding sequence is TGCGCCAGCAGTGAGGGCCCTATATACGAGCAGTACTTC. The chain recombines TRBV10-1 with TRBJ2-7, with no clear D. This CDR3 spans 13 amino acids. Germline V gene lookup returns CDR1 WNHNN and CDR2 SYGVQD (reference sequence). Trimming stripped 2 bases from V and 4 bases from J, with 9 bases between.

This rearrangement joins TRBV5-5 to TRBJ1-2, with D hard to call. The CDR3 consists of 14 residues. V dropped 1 base and J dropped 4 bases, with 11 bases sitting between them. Germline V gene lookup returns CDR1 SGHKS and CDR2 YYEKEE (reference sequence). The CDR3 region has the DNA TGTGCCAGCAGCTTGTCACAGCTTGTCTATGGCTACACCTTC. Translating gives CASSLSQLVYGYTF.

V and J are TRBV18 and TRBJ1-4; D is unclear. Germline CDR1 reads KGHSH; CDR2 reads LQKENI. The CDR3 contains 15 residues. Trimming stripped 0 bases from V and 5 bases from J, with 10 bases between. The CDR3 bases are TGTGCCAGCTCACCACCTTCGCTGGGGAATGAAAAACTGTTTTTT. Encoded protein: CASSPPSLGNEKLFF.

This rearrangement joins TRBV5-5 to TRBJ1-5; D gene unclear. From germline, CDR1 is SGHKS and CDR2 YYEKEE (reference sequence). The CDR3 loop spans 12 amino acids. Trimming stripped 1 base from V and 7 bases from J, with 6 bases between. CDR3: CASSLYGQPQHF. CDR3 in DNA: TGTGCCAGCAGCTTGTATGGACAGCCCCAGCATTTT. Combining the CDR3 with reference TRBV5-5 and TRBJ1-5 gives the whole variable domain DAGVTQSPTHLIKTRGQQVTLRCSPISGHKSVSWYQQVLGQGPQFIFQYYEKEERGRGNFPDRFSARQFPNYSSELNVNALLLGDSALYLCASSLYGQPQHFGDGTRLSIL.

Only a few counts were recorded for this clone. The chain links TRBV2 to TRBJ2-3; TRBD2 is a possible D gene (5 bases). V was clipped by 4 bases and J by 0 bases, with 5 bases between them. Looked up from germline, CDR1 is SNHLY and CDR2 is FYNNEI. The length of the CDR3 is 13 residues. The CDR3 coding sequence is TGTGCCAGCAGTGGGACTAGCACAGATACGCAGTATTTT. It encodes CASSGTSTDTQYF.

This clone is a singleton in its sample. V and J are TRBV5-1 and TRBJ2-1; D is perhaps TRBD1 (5 bases). The CDR3 contains 15 residues. Per germline, CDR1 SGHRS and CDR2 YFSETQ. Trimming stripped 0 bases from V and 4 bases from J, with 11 bases between. The CDR3 protein is CASSLVGAQYNEQFF. The CDR3, as DNA: TGCGCCAGCAGCTTGGTAGGGGCTCAGTACAATGAGCAGTTCTTC. Combining the CDR3 with reference TRBV5-1 and TRBJ2-1 gives the whole variable domain KAGVTQTPRYLIKTRGQQVTLSCSPISGHRSVSWYQQTPGQGLQFLFEYFSETQRNKGNFPGRFSGRQFSNSRSEMNVSTLELGDSALYLCASSLVGAQYNEQFFGPGTRLTVL.

A single count supports this clone. This chain joins TRBV11-2 and TRBJ2-1; D may match TRBD1 or TRBD2 (6 bases each). Germline V gene lookup returns CDR1 SGHAT and CDR2 FQNNGV. With 7 bases removed from V and 9 bases from J, the gap between germline ends came to 25 bases. This CDR3 spans 16 amino acids. CDR3 DNA: TGTGCCAGCACCAAGGGTGGGGGGCAACGGGTTGGTGAGCAGTTCTTC. It codes for CASTKGGGQRVGEQFF.

The chain uses TRBV11-2 and TRBJ2-3, with D unresolved. Deletions cut 1 base from V and 6 bases from J, with 14 bases between. This CDR3 contains 15 residues. CDR1 and CDR2 (germline): SGHAT, FQNNGV. DNA for the CDR3: TGTGCCAGCAGCTTAGTTTTCGCCGCACGCGATACGCAGTATTTT. It specifies CASSLVFAARDTQYF.

The chain has TRBV15 and TRBJ1-2; possible D gene TRBD1, 6 bases. The CDR3 runs to 16 residues. V lost 0 bases to trimming and J lost 2 bases, with 13 bases between them. From germline, CDR1 is LNHNV and CDR2 YYDKDF (reference sequence). In DNA, the CDR3 is TGTGCCACCAGCAGAGATCTAGGGGGGTTAAACTATGGCTACACCTTC. It is translated as CATSRDLGGLNYGYTF.

The V call is TRBV27, the J call TRBJ2-7; 8 bases are a match to TRBD1. The V gene's germline CDR1 is MNHEY and CDR2 SMNVEV (reference sequence). J was trimmed by 2 bases and V by 8 bases; bases with no gene match: 8. This CDR3 spans 14 amino acids. CDR3 DNA sequence: TGTGCCAGCCACCGACAGGGGCGTACCTACGAGCAGTACTTC. Amino acids: CASHRQGRTYEQYF.

The chain carries TRBV6-2 or TRBV6-3 and TRBJ1-1; 11 bases match TRBD1. The V and J ends lost 6 bases and 4 bases, in that order; junction bases with no gene match: 10. From germline, CDR1 is MNHEY and CDR2 SVGEGT. CDR3 length: 16 amino acids. CDR3 sequence reads: CASSNRDGTGGTEAFF. DNA for the CDR3: TGTGCCAGCAGCAACCGTGACGGGACAGGGGGCACTGAAGCTTTCTTT.

The rearrangement links TRBV11-3 to TRBJ2-2; TRBD2 matches at 7 bases. Germline V gene sequence: CDR1 SGHNT, CDR2 YENEEA. With V trimmed by 2 bases and J by 6 bases, 6 bases remained unmatched. CDR3 length: 15 amino acids. CDR3 amino acids: CASSLSVGGSGELFF. Written as DNA, the CDR3 is TGTGCCAGCAGCTTAAGCGTGGGAGGGTCCGGGGAGCTGTTTTTT. The full variable domain, its missing parts supplied by reference TRBV11-3 and TRBJ2-2, is EAGVVQSPRYKIIEKKQPVAFWCNPISGHNTLYWYLQNLGQGPELLIRYENEEAVDDSQLPKDRFSAERLKGVDSTLKIQPAELGDSAVYLCASSLSVGGSGELFFGEGSRLTVL.

V usage is TRBV27 and J usage is TRBJ1-2, with D perhaps matching TRBD1 (6 bases). The V end lost 6 bases, the J end lost 5 bases, and 22 bases lay between the germline ends. The germline gives CDR1 MNHEY, CDR2 SMNVEV (reference sequence). There are 16 residues in the CDR3. The CDR3 reads CASSNILSGTPYGYTF. As DNA, the CDR3 is TGTGCCAGCAGCAATATCTTATCCGGGACACCATATGGCTACACCTTC.

The chain is built from TRBV13 and TRBJ2-2; D not certain. V lost 0 bases, J lost 0 bases, and 5 bases lay in between. The CDR3 covers 15 residues. Per the germline V gene, CDR1 is PRHDT and CDR2 is FYEKMQ (reference sequence). The CDR3 region has the DNA TGTGCCAGCAGCTTAGGCCCAGCGAACACCGGGGAGCTGTTTTTT. It translates to CASSLGPANTGELFF.

This chain uses TRBV5-6 with TRBJ1-6; D remains ambiguous. V lost 5 bases, J lost 13 bases, and 13 bases lay in between. Germline assignment: CDR1 SGHDT and CDR2 YYEEEE. This CDR3 spans 12 amino acids. CDR3 coding DNA: TGTGCCAGCAGTTACCGGGGTTACCCCCTCCACTTT. Its protein product is CASSYRGYPLHF. The complete variable domain, with remaining parts taken from reference TRBV5-6 and TRBJ1-6, reads DAGVTQSPTHLIKTRGQQVTLRCSPKSGHDTVSWYQQALGQGPQFIFQYYEEEERQRGNFPDRFSGHQFPNYSSELNVNALLLGDSALYLCASSYRGYPLHFGNGTRLTVT.